This record covers a single T cell receptor beta chain. What antigen it recognizes has not been identified. No base quality values were provided; no much bigger clone lies one nucleotide off. Inclusive of the bounding cysteine and phenylalanine, the CDR3 is 15 residues long. CDR3 DNA only is kept here, 45 bases in frame from base 1. V was cut back by 1 base and J by 0 bases, leaving a gap of 9 bases between them. CDR1 and CDR2 were assigned from the germline V gene as SGHAT and FQNNGV. The data originate from a study of blood T cell repertoires in COVID-19 (TCRdb year 2020). About the study as a whole: Collaborator samples came from the United States, Italy and Spain and covered acute and convalescent phases of COVID-19. The dataset comprised deeply sampled blood TCRbeta repertoires from subjects exposed to, actively infected with, or recovered from COVID-19. The repertoires were released in a freely available public database intended as a resource for research on the immune response to SARS-CoV-2. Where available, HLA class I and class II types were taken from metadata supplied by the sample provider and were not determined by assay-based typing. The sample metadata nearly always contained a de-identified subject ID, COVID-19 status, age in years and sex. The prospective study material was composed of cDNA or gDNA derived from T cells, B-cell-depleted T cells, or PBMCs. Samples came from the ongoing ImmuneRACE study (first 160 participants) plus 1,254 subjects from 6 global collaborators.

Study-wide findings and limitations: The quantity of clinical and demographic metadata differed by source and by participant and was supplied without curation.

TCRbeta CDR3 regions were amplified from genomic DNA by means of the immunoSEQ Assay, a bias-controlled multiplex PCR. The study's processing was this. Nucleated cell counts per sample were estimated from amplification of reference gene primers within the assay. To quantify the absolute abundance of each unique TCRbeta CDR3 rearrangement, sequence reads were collapsed and filtered. For each sample, productive Simpson clonality was calculated by taking the square root of Simpson's diversity index across productive rearrangements. This is the immuneACCESS table as TCRdb keeps it, with only in-frame sequences that have V and J called. A part of the clones is gone; compared with another copy, unresolved V genes explain less than half, and the rest is unexplained. The D gene and trimming were derived from the DNA, and the V and J assignments and clone size from that table. The sample records approximately 240,000 clones, 80% to 90% of which are singletons. Roughly 4% of the sample belongs to the ten largest clones.

Whole blood was collected in K2EDTA tubes by collaborating institutions according to the institutions' own protocols. For TCRbeta analysis, collaborators shipped samples as frozen whole blood, isolated PBMCs, or DNA extracted from either of those sample types. This sequence was found in a man in his fifties with acute or convalescent COVID-19. The V and J genes are TRBV11-2 and TRBJ1-1; TRBD1 is a weak D gene call, 5 bases matching. Sequences were obtained from peripheral blood. In nucleotides, the sequence is TGTGCCAGCAGCTTAGGTACAGGAATGAACACTGAAGCTTTCTTT. Its translation reads: CASSLGTGMNTEAFF.